These T cell receptor beta chains were read from a single sample in a study of T cell repertoires in cytomegalovirus infection. Using its own MiXCR run on the reads, TCRdb lists one record per CDR3 protein. The profile covers 300,000 or so distinct CDR3 sequences, with around a quarter appearing a single time and roughly 15% taken by the ten largest. These receptors have no known antigen. This specimen was cultured PBMCs, taken from culture after CMV antigen stimulation. Receptors were obtained from a human donor in good health (CMV status not recorded). Some clones in this sample may be carry-over from other donors' samples. Each CDR3 is given with its conserved first and last residue. A D gene is named only where the DNA matches it firmly. Size values are once, few and many counts, or a class for expanded clones, and some rows have none.

CDR3aa,CDR3nt,abundance,v_gene,j_gene,d_gene
CASRISGPDTQYF,TGTGCCAGCAGAATCAGCGGGCCAGATACGCAGTATTTT,.,TRBV12-3/TRBV12-4,TRBJ2-3,.
CASTTTSGRYDTQYF,TGTGCCAGCACCACGACTAGCGGGAGGTATGATACGCAGTATTTT,.,TRBV28,TRBJ2-3,TRBD2
CASSSSRGGAKNIQYF,TGTGCCAGCAGTTCATCTCGGGGGGGAGCCAAAAACATTCAGTACTTC,.,TRBV28,TRBJ2-4,TRBD2
CASKRLEVYEQFF,TGTGCCAGCAAGCGACTAGAAGTCTATGAGCAGTTCTTC,.,TRBV7-2,TRBJ2-1,.
CASSGPLRQTSSYNSPLHF,TGTGCCAGCAGCGGGCCCCTTAGACAGACGAGCTCCTATAATTCACCCCTCCACTTT,many,TRBV7-9,TRBJ1-6,.
CASSLLQSSGANVLTF,TGTGCCAGCAGTCTCCTACAGTCCTCTGGGGCCAACGTCCTGACTTTC,few,TRBV6-6,TRBJ2-6,.
CASSFPRVRGQGLYSDTQYF,TGTGCCAGCAGTTTCCCCCGCGTTCGGGGACAAGGTCTATATTCTGATACGCAGTATTTT,.,TRBV28,TRBJ2-3,.
CASRPPGLTETQYF,TGTGCCAGCAGGCCTCCGGGACTAACAGAGACCCAGTACTTC,few,TRBV28,TRBJ2-5,TRBD2
CASSPRGTANYGYTF,TGTGCCAGCAGCCCCCGGGGGACAGCTAACTATGGCTACACCTTC,few,TRBV6-1,TRBJ1-2,TRBD1
CASRLEGTSHEQYF,TGTGCCAGCAGGCTAGAGGGGACTAGCCACGAGCAGTACTTC,many,TRBV7-2,TRBJ2-7,TRBD2
CASVRDGQYSVEQFF,TGTGCCAGTGTTAGAGATGGACAGTACTCTGTTGAGCAGTTCTTC,few,TRBV7-8,TRBJ2-1,.
CASSQAGGQRRSPLHF,TGCGCCAGCAGCCAAGCGGGGGGACAGCGGAGATCACCCCTCCACTTT,many,TRBV4-1,TRBJ1-6,TRBD1
CASSSDGFGYTF,TGTGCCAGCAGCTCCGATGGGTTTGGCTACACCTTC,.,TRBV11-3,TRBJ1-2,.
CASSRDGGLAEAFF,TGTGCCAGCAGCCGTGACGGGGGGCTGGCTGAAGCTTTCTTT,many,TRBV7-8,TRBJ1-1,.
CATCRLGTDTQYF,TGTGCCACCTGTCGGTTGGGCACAGATACGCAGTATTTT,once,TRBV19,TRBJ2-3,.
CASSFLVSGKEQFF,TGTGCCAGCAGCTTTCTGGTCTCCGGCAAGGAGCAGTTCTTC,few,TRBV7-8,TRBJ2-1,.
CSVVEGWNTEAFF,TGCAGCGTTGTAGAGGGCTGGAACACTGAAGCTTTCTTT,.,TRBV29-1,TRBJ1-1,.
CSATESADTQYF,TGCAGTGCCACAGAGTCGGCGGATACGCAGTATTTT,.,TRBV20-1,TRBJ2-3,.
CATSDFPQGPQETQYF,TGTGCCACCAGTGATTTTCCGCAGGGGCCACAAGAGACCCAGTACTTC,few,TRBV24-1,TRBJ2-5,.
CASSRDSFYNEQFF,TGCGCCAGCAGCCGGGACTCCTTTTACAATGAGCAGTTCTTC,few,TRBV4-1,TRBJ2-1,.
CASSYGVVVTEAFF,TGTGCCAGCAGTTACGGGGTTGTGGTAACTGAAGCTTTCTTT,few,TRBV6-5,TRBJ1-1,.
CASSQPDGANYGYTF,TGCGCCAGCAGCCAACCTGACGGGGCTAACTATGGCTACACCTTC,.,TRBV4-1,TRBJ1-2,.
CASSERRLNNSPLHF,TGTGCCAGCAGTGAAAGACGGCTGAACAATTCACCCCTCCACTTT,.,TRBV2,TRBJ1-6,.
CASSPGTRHAGELFF,TGTGCCAGCAGTCCCGGGACTAGACACGCCGGGGAGCTGTTTTTT,.,TRBV12-3/TRBV12-4,TRBJ2-2,TRBD2
CASSAEGLAGATGELFF,TGTGCCAGCAGCGCGGAGGGACTAGCGGGAGCCACCGGGGAGCTGTTTTTT,many,TRBV7-7,TRBJ2-2,TRBD2
CSVGAEVRETQYF,TGCAGCGTTGGGGCAGAGGTGCGAGAGACCCAGTACTTC,.,TRBV29-1,TRBJ2-5,.
CAISGTGDGYTF,TGTGCCATCAGTGGGACAGGGGATGGCTACACCTTC,many,TRBV10-3,TRBJ1-2,TRBD1
CASSEPSGDQPQHF,TGTGCCAGCAGTGAACCATCGGGAGATCAGCCCCAGCATTTT,.,TRBV25-1,TRBJ1-5,.
CASSPPSGGTEAFF,TGTGCCAGCAGCCCCCCCTCGGGTGGGACTGAAGCTTTCTTT,few,TRBV7-9,TRBJ1-1,.
CASSYPGQGNHGYTF,TGTGCCAGCAGCTATCCGGGACAGGGGAATCATGGCTACACCTTC,.,TRBV5-4,TRBJ1-2,TRBD1
CASSLLGTSGLGWVF,TGTGCCAGCAGCCTACTCGGGACTAGCGGACTAGGGTGGGTCTTC,.,TRBV6-2/TRBV6-3,TRBJ2-1,TRBD2
CASSFHGYEQYF,TGTGCCAGCAGCTTCCACGGGTACGAGCAGTACTTC,many,TRBV7-2,TRBJ2-7,.
CASSPGLNYEQYF,TGTGCCAGCAGCCCGGGACTTAACTACGAGCAGTACTTC,few,TRBV12-3/TRBV12-4,TRBJ2-7,.
CSASPSGSTRWQFF,TGCAGTGCTAGTCCTAGCGGGAGTACTCGATGGCAGTTCTTC,few,TRBV20-1,TRBJ2-1,TRBD2
CASSLGHRGSSYEQYF,TGTGCCAGCAGCTTAGGGCACCGGGGAAGCTCCTACGAGCAGTACTTC,.,TRBV7-8,TRBJ2-7,.
CSASRAGGETQYF,TGCAGTGCTAGCCGGGCAGGTGGAGAGACCCAGTACTTC,.,TRBV20-1,TRBJ2-5,.
CASSLRTGSDEQYF,TGTGCCAGCAGCTTAAGGACAGGCAGCGATGAGCAGTACTTC,.,TRBV5-4,TRBJ2-7,TRBD1
CASSYQPGYSGELFF,TGTGCCAGCAGTTACCAGCCGGGTTATTCCGGGGAGCTGTTTTTT,.,TRBV6-5,TRBJ2-2,.
CATGMGGADTQYF,TGTGCCACCGGGATGGGTGGCGCAGATACGCAGTATTTT,.,TRBV15,TRBJ2-3,.
CSVLAATGELFF,TGCAGCGTACTAGCGGCTACCGGGGAGCTGTTTTTT,.,TRBV29-1,TRBJ2-2,TRBD2
CAWIPTSGRRGEQFF,TGTGCCTGGATTCCGACTAGCGGGAGACGGGGTGAGCAGTTCTTC,few,TRBV30,TRBJ2-1,TRBD2
CASRTGVYGYTF,TGCGCCAGCCGGACAGGGGTCTATGGCTACACCTTC,.,TRBV4-1,TRBJ1-2,TRBD1
CASSFGTALLATNEKLFF,TGTGCCAGCAGCTTTGGGACAGCCCTTCTGGCGACTAATGAAAAACTGTTTTTT,many,TRBV7-6,TRBJ1-4,TRBD1
CASSFYRDRETQYF,TGTGCCAGCAGCTTTTACAGGGATCGGGAGACCCAGTACTTC,many,TRBV7-2,TRBJ2-5,.
CASSSLAGPRGEQFF,TGTGCCAGCAGTTCCTTAGCGGGGCCGCGCGGTGAGCAGTTCTTC,.,TRBV6-1,TRBJ2-1,TRBD2
CASSWPGPAYEQYF,TGTGCCAGCAGCTGGCCGGGGCCCGCGTACGAGCAGTACTTC,.,TRBV7-2,TRBJ2-7,.
CSARDSLAGRQETQYF,TGCAGTGCTAGAGATTCCCTAGCGGGCCGGCAAGAGACCCAGTACTTC,.,TRBV20-1,TRBJ2-5,TRBD2
CASSPLDEQYF,TGTGCCAGCTCACCTCTCGACGAGCAGTACTTC,many,TRBV18,TRBJ2-7,.
CASGLRETQYF,TGTGCCAGCGGACTACGGGAGACCCAGTACTTC,many,TRBV7-2,TRBJ2-5,.
CASSFSPYNEQFF,TGTGCCAGCAGTTTCAGCCCATACAATGAGCAGTTCTTC,few,TRBV27,TRBJ2-1,.